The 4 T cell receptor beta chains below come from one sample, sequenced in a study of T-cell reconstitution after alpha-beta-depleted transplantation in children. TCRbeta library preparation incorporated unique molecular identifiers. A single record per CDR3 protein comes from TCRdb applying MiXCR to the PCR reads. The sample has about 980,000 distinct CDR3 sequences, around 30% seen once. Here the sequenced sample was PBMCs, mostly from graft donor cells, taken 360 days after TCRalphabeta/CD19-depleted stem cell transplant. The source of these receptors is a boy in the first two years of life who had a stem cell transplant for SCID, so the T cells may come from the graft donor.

CDR3 amino acids: CSARTVMPYEQYF. The CDR3 nucleotides read TGCAGCGCCAGGACAGTCATGCCCTACGAGCAGTACTTC. This chain joins TRBV29-1 and TRBJ2-7; tentative D call: TRBD1 (6 bases). Between the trimmed V and J ends, which lost 7 bases and 2 bases, there was a span of 15 bases. In germline, CDR1 is SQVTM, CDR2 ANQGSEA. The CDR3 has 13 residues.

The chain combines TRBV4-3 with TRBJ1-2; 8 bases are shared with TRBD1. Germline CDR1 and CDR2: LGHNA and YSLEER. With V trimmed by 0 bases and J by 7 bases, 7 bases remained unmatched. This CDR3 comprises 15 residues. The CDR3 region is CASSQDPGGTFGYTF. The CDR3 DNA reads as TGCGCCAGCAGCCAAGACCCAGGGGGCACGTTTGGCTACACCTTC.

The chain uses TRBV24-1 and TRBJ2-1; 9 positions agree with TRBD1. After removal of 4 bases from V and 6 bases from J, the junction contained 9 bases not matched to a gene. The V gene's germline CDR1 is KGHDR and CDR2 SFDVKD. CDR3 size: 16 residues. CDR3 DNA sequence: TGTGCCACCAGTGAATGGGGACAGGGAGGTGTCAATGAGCAGTTCTTC. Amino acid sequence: CATSEWGQGGVNEQFF.

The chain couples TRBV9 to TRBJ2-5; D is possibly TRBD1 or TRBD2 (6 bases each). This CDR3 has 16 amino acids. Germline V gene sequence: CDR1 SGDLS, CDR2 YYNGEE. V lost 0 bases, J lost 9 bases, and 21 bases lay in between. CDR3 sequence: CASSVEGGEETGSQYF. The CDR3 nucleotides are TGTGCCAGCAGCGTAGAGGGGGGAGAAGAGACGGGATCCCAGTACTTC.